This T cell receptor (beta chain) stems from a study of shared clonotypes between healthy human individuals. Naive-designated CD8 cells lacked CD45RO, were positively enriched for CCR7, and omitted terminally differentiated effector memory CD45RA+ cells. Healthy HIV-negative adults with no recent acute infections or vaccinations were recruited as donors. The CDR3 extends over 19 amino acids. V gave up 6 bases and J gave up 0 bases; unmatched junction bases: 15. CDR1 is MNHEY, CDR2 SMNVEV, per germline (reference sequence). The data were produced by immunoSEQ multiplex PCR, yet TCRdb's version contains in-frame clones alone and is incomplete. Seen here are about 2.1 million clones, roughly 91% observed once, and the top ten hold 1.5% to 2%.

Sequenced sample: naive CD8+ T cells from PBMCs. The rearrangement joins TRBV27 to TRBJ2-1; the match to TRBD2 covers 9 bases. This TCR came from a man aged 18-30 years in good health. Some clones in this sample may be carry-over from other donors' samples. The CDR3 region is CASRPYGVAGGGSYNEQFF. DNA for the CDR3: TGTGCCAGCAGGCCTTACGGGGTGGCGGGAGGGGGCTCCTACAATGAGCAGTTCTTC.